This T cell receptor (beta chain) came from a study of blood T cell repertoires in COVID-19. Study-level information: The United States, Italy and Spain were the sources of the acute and convalescent COVID-19 samples. The cDNA or gDNA used as material had been derived from T cells, B-cell-depleted T cells, or PBMCs.

The J segment lost 5 bases and the V segment lost 4 bases, leaving 11 bases of the junction unmatched. CDR1 and CDR2 from the germline V gene are LGHDT and YNNKEL (reference sequence). This CDR3 has 16 amino acids. The protocol was immunoSEQ multiplex PCR, while the TCRdb copy is restricted to in-frame clones and leaves out a portion. The sample includes hundreds of thousands of clones, 85% to 90% seen only once; the top ten take roughly 7.3%. The TCR comes from a woman aged 45-65 years with COVID-19, enrolled during active disease. The chain uses TRBV3-1 (or the pseudogene TRBV3-2) and TRBJ1-2, with 9 bases fitting TRBD1. Sample: peripheral blood. The CDR3: CASSPWGQGIWYGYTF. CDR3 coding DNA: TGTGCCAGCAGCCCGTGGGGACAGGGAATCTGGTATGGCTACACCTTC.